This passage covers 20 T cell receptor beta chains from one sample sequenced in a study of T cell responses to AZD1222 COVID-19 vaccine. Clones were sequenced by immunoSEQ multiplex PCR, and TCRdb holds only the in-frame ones, with some missing. Of fewer than 90,000 clones in the sample, more than 70% are singletons; the top ten hold roughly a tenth. The specimen comprised peripheral blood, sampled on day 0 of AZD1222 vaccination. The receptors derive from an adult in good health.

DNA of the CDR3: TGTGCCAGCAGTGCGTTAGGAGCCGGGGAGCTGTTTTTT. Protein sequence: CASSALGAGELFF. This chain joins TRBV6-4 and TRBJ2-2; D is ambiguous. Trimming took 4 bases from V and 6 from J, leaving 9 bases between them. CDR1 is MRHNA and CDR2 is SNTAGT in the germline V gene. CDR3 size: 13 residues.

This chain links TRBV3-1 (or the pseudogene TRBV3-2) with TRBJ2-7; weak D call: TRBD2 (6 bases). Germline V gene lookup returns CDR1 LGHDT and CDR2 YNNKEL (reference sequence). This CDR3 contains 14 residues. V lost 1 base, J lost 7 bases, and 14 bases lay in between. CDR3 sequence (DNA): TGTGCCAGCAGCCAAGGATCGGGTGCGGGGGAGCAGTACTTC. Its translation is CASSQGSGAGEQYF.

V and J are TRBV7-3 and TRBJ2-1, with 12 positions matching TRBD2. The CDR3 spans 14 residues. Losses at the gene ends were 5 bases for V and 9 bases for J; bases not matched to a gene: 5. CDR1 and CDR2 from the germline V gene are SGHTA and FQGTGA. CDR3 sequence reads: CASSILAGGFEQFF. The DNA for the CDR3 is TGTGCCAGCAGCATACTAGCGGGAGGTTTTGAGCAGTTCTTC.

The gene calls are TRBV14 and TRBJ2-2, with 10 bases lining up with TRBD1. Germline V lookup: CDR1 SGHDN, CDR2 FVKESK. After removal of 4 bases from V and 1 base from J, the junction contained 0 bases not matched to a gene. The CDR3 loop spans 15 amino acids. The CDR3 region has the DNA TGTGCCAGCAGCCGGACAGGGGGGAACACCGGGGAGCTGTTTTTT. Amino acids: CASSRTGGNTGELFF.

This chain links TRBV30 with TRBJ2-3, with a weak D call TRBD2 (6 bases). Germline-derived CDR1 and CDR2 are GTSNPN and SVGIG (reference sequence). The CDR3 runs to 13 residues. The V end was cut by 8 bases, the J end by 1 base, with 13 bases between. The CDR3 loop is CAGDSAGTDTQYF. In nucleotides, the CDR3 is TGTGCCGGGGACTCCGCAGGCACAGATACGCAGTATTTT.

Here the CDR3 reads CASSGRSNEKLFF. The CDR3 region has the DNA TGCGCCAGCAGTGGAAGGTCGAATGAAAAACTGTTTTTT. The chain joins TRBV10-1 to TRBJ1-4; the D is unclear. Germline V gives CDR1 WNHNN, CDR2 SYGVQD (reference sequence). With 4 bases removed from V and 5 bases from J, the gap between germline ends came to 8 bases. The CDR3 spans 13 residues.

The CDR3 protein is CASSFFTSYEQYF. CDR3 sequence (DNA): TGTGCCAGCAGCTTCTTCACCTCCTACGAGCAGTACTTC. This rearrangement joins TRBV7-2 to TRBJ2-7; no firm D call. CDR3 size: 13 residues. Germline V gene sequence: CDR1 SGHTA, CDR2 FQGNSA. V was clipped by 3 bases and J by 0 bases, with 6 bases between them.

The chain links TRBV6-1 to TRBJ1-1; D unclear. Germline V gene sequence: CDR1 MNHNS, CDR2 SASEGT. CDR3 length equals 15 residues. V gave up 1 base and J gave up 2 bases, with 11 bases separating them. The CDR3 DNA is TGTGCCAGCAGTGAAGGGTCGGCACCCAACACTGAAGCTTTCTTT. Translated, it gives CASSEGSAPNTEAFF.

The rearrangement links TRBV6-5 to TRBJ1-3; D not certain. The germline V gene has CDR1 MNHEY and CDR2 SVGAGI. The CDR3 is made up of 13 amino acids. Trimming took 6 bases from V and 3 from J, leaving 9 bases between them. The CDR3 DNA follows: TGTGCCAGCAGGAGGACTGGTGGAAACACCATATATTTT. As protein: CASRRTGGNTIYF.

The chain couples TRBV6-5 to TRBJ1-4; D is unclear. V was cut by 5 bases and J by 8 bases, with 15 bases left in between. In germline, CDR1 is MNHEY, CDR2 SVGAGI. CDR3 length equals 14 residues. In DNA, the CDR3 is TGTGCCAGCAGTACGCGGTCCTCAGGCGAAAAACTGTTTTTT. Its protein is CASSTRSSGEKLFF.

This chain joins TRBV10-3 and TRBJ2-7, with a tentative D call TRBD1 (5 bases). V dropped 10 bases and J dropped 1 base, with 11 bases sitting between them. The CDR3 is made up of 12 amino acids. Germline lookup yields CDR1 ENHRY and CDR2 SYGVKD. The CDR3 nucleotides are TGTGCCACCGAAGGGGATTCCTACGAGCAGTACTTC. Translating gives CATEGDSYEQYF.

The chain joins TRBV6-5 to TRBJ2-7; 13 nucleotides line up with TRBD2. V lost 5 bases to trimming and J lost 3 bases; unmatched junction nucleotides: 1. This CDR3 contains 14 residues. Germline V gene data show CDR1 as MNHEY and CDR2 as SVGAGI. This CDR3 reads CASSRLAGGYEQYF. Written as DNA, the CDR3 is TGTGCCAGCAGTAGACTAGCGGGAGGCTACGAGCAGTACTTC.

V gene TRBV18 combines with J gene TRBJ1-1, with unresolved D. This CDR3 spans 14 amino acids. V lost 6 bases, J lost 1 base, and 12 bases lay in between. In germline, CDR1 is KGHSH, CDR2 LQKENI. CDR3 region: CASSTLDGNTEAFF. The CDR3 DNA follows: TGTGCCAGCTCGACCCTCGACGGGAACACTGAAGCTTTCTTT. Filled out from reference TRBV18 and TRBJ1-1, the complete variable domain reads NAGVMQNPRHLVRRRGQEARLRCSPMKGHSHVYWYRQLPEEGLKFMVYLQKENIIDESGMPKERFSAEFPKEGPSILRIQQVVRGDSAAYFCASSTLDGNTEAFFGQGTRLTVV.

The chain has TRBV6-5 and TRBJ2-2; the D is unclear. The CDR3 is 16 residues long. Germline CDR1 and CDR2: MNHEY and SVGAGI. Trimming cost V 2 bases and J 1 base, with 11 bases left between them. CDR3 residues: CASSYEVRKNTGELFF. The CDR3 region has the DNA TGTGCCAGCAGTTACGAGGTCCGGAAGAACACCGGGGAGCTGTTTTTT.

The rearrangement uses TRBV7-2 and TRBJ1-3; D is possibly TRBD1 (6 bases). Trimming removed 4 bases from V and 0 bases from J, with 10 bases in between. Germline values: CDR1 SGHTA, CDR2 FQGNSA. The CDR3 is 15 amino acids. DNA for the CDR3: TGTGCCAGCAGCTCGGACAGTTTCTCTGGAAACACCATATATTTT. Amino acid sequence: CASSSDSFSGNTIYF.

The V gene is TRBV28, the J gene TRBJ1-5; no reliable D call. CDR3 length: 15 amino acids. Germline V gene sequence: CDR1 MDHEN, CDR2 SYDVKM. Trimming pared 2 bases from V and 3 bases from J, leaving 11 bases between. As DNA, the CDR3 is TGTGCCAGCAGTTTAGGCCTCCAAATCAATCAGCCCCAGCATTTT. Protein product: CASSLGLQINQPQHF.

This chain connects TRBV29-1 to TRBJ2-7; a possible D gene is TRBD2 (6 bases). This CDR3 contains 12 residues. Germline CDR1 and CDR2: SQVTM and ANQGSEA. V lost 2 bases to trimming and J lost 10 bases, with 15 bases between them. The CDR3 here is CSVERGGEAQYF. The CDR3 nucleotides are TGCAGCGTTGAACGGGGCGGGGAAGCACAGTACTTC.

By its share, this clone is medium-sized. The chain carries TRBV19 and TRBJ1-1, with a tentative D call TRBD1 (5 bases). Germline CDR1 LNHDA, CDR2 SQIVND (reference sequence). This CDR3 has 15 amino acids. V shed 7 bases and J shed 5 bases, with 20 bases lying between them. CDR3 bases: TGTGCCAGTAACTCCCCCTCCAGGGCGAGGACTGAAGCTTTCTTT. Translating it yields CASNSPSRARTEAFF. Variable domain in full (rest from reference TRBV19 and TRBJ1-1): DGGITQSPKYLFRKEGQNVTLSCEQNLNHDAMYWYRQDPGQGLRLIYYSQIVNDFQKGDIAEGYSVSREKKESFPLTVTSAQKNPTAFYLCASNSPSRARTEAFFGQGTRLTVV.

The chain is built from TRBV9 and TRBJ2-6; TRBD1 agrees at 8 bases. CDR3 length: 17 residues. The junction had 5 bases not matched to a gene; V was cut back by 1 base and J by 2 bases. CDR1 and CDR2 from the germline V gene are SGDLS and YYNGEE. CDR3 region: CASSVSAGGAGANVLTF. DNA for the CDR3: TGTGCCAGCAGCGTATCGGCAGGGGGCGCTGGGGCCAACGTCCTGACTTTC.

The rearrangement links TRBV6-5 to TRBJ2-7, with 7 bases lining up with TRBD1. Germline CDR1 reads MNHEY; CDR2 reads SVGAGI. The CDR3 totals 14 residues. The V gene end was trimmed by 7 bases and the J gene end by 1 base; junction bases not matched to a gene: 7. The CDR3 loop reads CASNIQGLSYEQYF. The CDR3 DNA follows: TGTGCCAGCAATATACAGGGGCTGTCCTACGAGCAGTACTTC.